Presented here are 26 T cell receptor beta chains from one specimen sequenced in a study of identical twins. TCRdb called the 5' RACE reads again in MiXCR, with one record for every CDR3 protein. Of around 230,000 distinct CDR3 sequences in the sample, 6% to 7% were seen once. These records were also assigned to another study, of T cells expressing NK-cell markers.

Sequencing input: CD8+ T cells sorted from blood. Receptors originate from a woman under 30 in good health.

This rearrangement joins TRBV20-1 to TRBJ1-4; D is uncertain. The CDR3 covers 16 residues. Germline V CDR1 and CDR2: DFQATT, SNEGSKA (reference sequence). V lost 0 bases and J lost 0, with 11 bases in between. The CDR3 nucleotides read TGCAGTGCTAGAGACTTTATATCCACAACTAATGAAAAACTGTTTTTT. Residues: CSARDFISTTNEKLFF.

This chain joins TRBV12-3 or TRBV12-4 and TRBJ2-7, with 9 bases lining up with TRBD1. This CDR3 has 15 residues. Unmatched junction bases numbered 5, after V lost 4 bases and J lost 1 base. CDR3 region: CASSSHGTGSYEQYF. In DNA form, the CDR3 reads TGTGCCAGCAGTTCCCACGGGACAGGGTCCTACGAGCAGTACTTC.

The CDR3, as DNA: TGTGCCAGCAGTTACCCTACCGCCCAAGGACCACCAGGAGCTTTCTTT. This sequence encodes CASSYPTAQGPPGAFF. The chain combines TRBV6-5 with TRBJ1-1, with D unresolved. This CDR3 has 16 residues. CDR1 and CDR2 (germline): MNHEY, SVGAGI. Trimming cost V 2 bases and J 10 bases, with 23 bases left between them.

The chain links TRBV5-1 to TRBJ2-7; D gene ambiguous. Trimming took 2 bases from V and 3 from J, leaving 12 bases between them. The CDR3 extends over 14 amino acids. Germline lookup yields CDR1 SGHRS and CDR2 YFSETQ. The CDR3 loop reads CASSLTGSNYEQYF. In DNA, the CDR3 is TGCGCCAGCAGCTTAACGGGCAGTAACTACGAGCAGTACTTC.

The sample holds a few counts of this clonotype. The chain recombines TRBV20-1 with TRBJ2-1, with TRBD2 matching over 8 bases. V lost 2 bases, J lost 4 bases, and 10 bases stayed unmatched. CDR1 DFQATT and CDR2 SNEGSKA come from the germline V gene (reference sequence). The CDR3 runs to 16 residues. CDR3 region: CSARLRVLAGYNEQFF. The CDR3 region has the DNA TGCAGTGCTAGACTTCGAGTTCTAGCGGGTTACAATGAGCAGTTCTTC.

This clonotype was observed a handful of times. The V gene is TRBV9, the J gene TRBJ2-1; 8 bases align to TRBD2. Germline V CDR1 and CDR2: SGDLS, YYNGEE. The CDR3 totals 15 residues. V trimming: 1 base; J trimming: 4 bases; junction bases outside the gene matches: 4. CDR3 bases: TGTGCCAGCAGCGTAAGTACGGGAGGGTACAATGAGCAGTTCTTC. Encoded protein: CASSVSTGGYNEQFF.

V and J are TRBV6-5 and TRBJ1-5; no firm D call. Germline V gene data show CDR1 as MNHEY and CDR2 as SVGAGI. Between the trimmed V and J ends, which lost 4 bases and 4 bases, there was a span of 5 bases. The CDR3 runs to 12 residues. The CDR3 DNA reads TGTGCCAGCAGTTCTCGGAATCAGCCCCAGCATTTT. Translation gives CASSSRNQPQHF.

This clonotype was found many times. The chain is built from TRBV20-1 and TRBJ2-7; 11 nucleotides match TRBD2. The CDR3 sequence is 16 residues long. CDR1 is DFQATT, CDR2 SNEGSKA, per germline (reference sequence). V gave up 0 bases and J gave up 1 base; unmatched junction bases: 5. The CDR3 sequence is CSARDTSGSSSYEQYF. The CDR3 region has the DNA TGCAGTGCTAGAGATACTAGCGGGAGTTCGTCCTACGAGCAGTACTTC.

Only a few counts were recorded for this clonotype. V and J are TRBV27 and TRBJ2-3; D not certain. V lost 5 bases to trimming and J lost 0 bases, with 9 bases between them. There are 14 residues in the CDR3. Germline values: CDR1 MNHEY, CDR2 SMNVEV (reference sequence). The CDR3 nucleotides are TGTGCCAGCAGTAACCAGTGGAGCACAGATACGCAGTATTTT. Protein: CASSNQWSTDTQYF.

The chain uses TRBV6-5 and TRBJ2-7, with 7 nucleotides matching TRBD2. Germline assignment: CDR1 MNHEY and CDR2 SVGAGI. CDR3 length: 16 residues. V shed 0 bases, J shed 0 bases, and the junction held 5 bases outside the gene matches. This chain's CDR3 is CASSYSRGKSSYEQYF. The CDR3 coding sequence is TGTGCCAGCAGTTACTCGCGGGGGAAGAGCTCCTACGAGCAGTACTTC.

This clonotype was found many times. This chain joins TRBV6-5 and TRBJ2-7, with D possibly matching TRBD2 (6 bases). The V gene lost 4 bases and the J gene lost 5 bases, with 15 bases spanning the gap. The CDR3 totals 14 residues. Germline lookup yields CDR1 MNHEY and CDR2 SVGAGI. This chain's CDR3 is CASSLATRGNEQYF. CDR3 in DNA: TGTGCCAGCAGTTTGGCGACTAGGGGAAACGAGCAGTACTTC.

This rearrangement joins TRBV6-2 or TRBV6-3 to TRBJ2-3; 9 nucleotides line up with TRBD1. The CDR3 extends over 12 amino acids. The germline CDR1 and CDR2 sequences are MNHEY and SVGEGT. Written as DNA, the CDR3 is TGTGGACGGGACAGGGTGACAGATACGCAGTATTTT. Encoded protein: CGRDRVTDTQYF.

The chain employs TRBV7-9 and TRBJ2-1; 12 positions match TRBD2. Germline values: CDR1 SEHNR, CDR2 FQNEAQ (reference sequence). With 5 bases clipped from V and 7 bases from J, the junction kept 9 bases outside the gene matches. CDR3 size: 16 residues. The CDR3 protein is CASSPPLAGGVNEQFF. CDR3 coding DNA: TGTGCCAGCAGCCCGCCCCTAGCGGGGGGGGTAAATGAGCAGTTCTTC.

This clonotype was seen a handful of times. V usage is TRBV21-1 and J usage is TRBJ2-7; the table calls TRBD1, which could not be checked here. TRBV21-1 is deemed a pseudogene. The CDR3 spans 14 residues. This CDR3 is CASSKGRMNYEQYF. CDR3 DNA sequence: TGTGCCAGCAGCAAGGGACGGATGAACTACGAGCAGTACTTC.

This clonotype has just a few counts. The chain carries TRBV10-3 and TRBJ2-3; D not certain. The germline V gene encodes CDR1 ENHRY and CDR2 SYGVKD. CDR3 size: 14 residues. V was shortened by 4 bases and J by 3 bases, with 11 bases between the two germline ends. CDR3 in amino acids: CAISVDDQTDTQYF. The CDR3 DNA is TGTGCCATCAGTGTTGACGACCAAACAGATACGCAGTATTTT.

This clonotype showed up many times. The rearrangement joins TRBV15 to TRBJ2-3; D gene unclear. The V end was cut by 6 bases, the J end by 0 bases, with 4 bases between. Germline CDR1 LNHNV, CDR2 YYDKDF (reference sequence). This CDR3 is 12 amino acids long. The CDR3 sequence is CATSRSTDTQYF. DNA for the CDR3: TGTGCCACCAGTCGTAGCACAGATACGCAGTATTTT.

This chain joins TRBV6-2 or TRBV6-3 and TRBJ2-2, with D hard to call. This CDR3 comprises 14 residues. The V and J ends lost 8 bases and 6 bases respectively, with 16 bases between them. The germline V gene has CDR1 MNHEY and CDR2 SVGEGT. The DNA of the CDR3 is TGTGCCAGCCATCCTTCCGAATTGTCCGGGGAGCTGTTTTTT. As protein: CASHPSELSGELFF.

This clonotype was counted many times. J is TRBJ2-1 and V is TRBV7-2; D call uncertain. Per the germline V gene, CDR1 is SGHTA and CDR2 is FQGNSA. The V and J ends lost 4 bases and 0 bases respectively, with 10 bases between them. The CDR3 consists of 15 residues. This CDR3 is CASSSLASSYNEQFF. CDR3 sequence (DNA): TGTGCCAGCAGCTCCCTCGCGAGCTCCTACAATGAGCAGTTCTTC.

This rearrangement joins TRBV9 to TRBJ1-1; 9 positions match TRBD1. The junction had 10 bases not matched to a gene; V was cut back by 5 bases and J by 11 bases. Germline V gene sequence: CDR1 SGDLS, CDR2 YYNGEE. The CDR3 runs 13 residues. Written as DNA, the CDR3 is TGTGCCAGCAGGGATGCCGGGACAGGGAGGGCTTTCTTT. Protein: CASRDAGTGRAFF.

The rearrangement joins TRBV19 to TRBJ2-1; possibly TRBD2 for D (5 bases). The V and J ends lost 5 bases and 6 bases respectively, with 8 bases between them. This CDR3 region has 12 residues. Germline CDR1 is LNHDA and CDR2 is SQIVND (reference sequence). The CDR3 reads CASSGRGNEQFF. The CDR3 DNA reads as TGTGCCAGTAGTGGGAGAGGCAATGAGCAGTTCTTC.

This clonotype was seen many times. J is TRBJ2-5 and V is TRBV12-3 or TRBV12-4; possible D gene TRBD2, 6 bases. V dropped 1 base and J dropped 4 bases, with 16 bases sitting between them. The CDR3 sequence is 16 residues long. CDR3 residues: CASSLEAGRGRETQYF. CDR3 in DNA: TGTGCCAGCAGTTTAGAGGCGGGAAGGGGTAGAGAGACCCAGTACTTC.

This clonotype has only a few counts. The chain couples TRBV27 to TRBJ2-4; D might be TRBD1 or TRBD2, each matching 5 bases. V was pared by 2 bases and J by 0 bases, with 11 bases between. This CDR3 region has 16 residues. Germline V gives CDR1 MNHEY, CDR2 SMNVEV (reference sequence). The CDR3 region is CASSLGGFLAKNIQYF. The CDR3 nucleotides read TGTGCCAGCAGTTTAGGGGGATTTCTAGCCAAAAACATTCAGTACTTC.

This chain links TRBV2 with TRBJ2-2; D unresolved. This CDR3 has 12 amino acids. Germline CDR1 is SNHLY and CDR2 is FYNNEI. V shed 8 bases and J shed 4 bases, with 8 bases lying between them. The CDR3 region is CASHSGTGELFF. The CDR3 nucleotides are TGTGCCAGCCATTCGGGCACCGGGGAGCTGTTTTTT.

In its sample, this clonotype was seen a few times. The genes are TRBV28 and TRBJ2-3; 9 positions match TRBD2. The germline gives CDR1 MDHEN, CDR2 SYDVKM. The CDR3 is made up of 15 amino acids. V lost 3 bases to trimming and J lost 2 bases; unmatched junction nucleotides: 3. The CDR3 DNA is TGTGCCAGCAGTTTGACTAGCGGACTCACAGATACGCAGTATTTT. Translation gives CASSLTSGLTDTQYF.

This clonotype was detected many times. The V and J genes are TRBV10-3 and TRBJ1-2, with no clear D. The V end lost 3 bases, the J end lost 0 bases, and 8 bases lay between the germline ends. Germline-derived CDR1 and CDR2 are ENHRY and SYGVKD. The CDR3 runs to 14 residues. Here the CDR3 reads CAISDWEANYGYTF. DNA of the CDR3: TGTGCCATCAGTGATTGGGAAGCTAACTATGGCTACACCTTC.

This clonotype showed up just a few times. The chain couples TRBV20-1 to TRBJ1-2, with 7 bases that match TRBD1. The CDR3 has 13 residues. Trimming removed 4 bases from V and 2 bases from J; junction bases left unmatched: 4. CDR1 is DFQATT and CDR2 is SNEGSKA in the germline V gene (reference sequence). The CDR3 coding sequence is TGCAGTGCTACCCAGACAGGGAACTATGGCTACACCTTC. The encoded protein is CSATQTGNYGYTF.